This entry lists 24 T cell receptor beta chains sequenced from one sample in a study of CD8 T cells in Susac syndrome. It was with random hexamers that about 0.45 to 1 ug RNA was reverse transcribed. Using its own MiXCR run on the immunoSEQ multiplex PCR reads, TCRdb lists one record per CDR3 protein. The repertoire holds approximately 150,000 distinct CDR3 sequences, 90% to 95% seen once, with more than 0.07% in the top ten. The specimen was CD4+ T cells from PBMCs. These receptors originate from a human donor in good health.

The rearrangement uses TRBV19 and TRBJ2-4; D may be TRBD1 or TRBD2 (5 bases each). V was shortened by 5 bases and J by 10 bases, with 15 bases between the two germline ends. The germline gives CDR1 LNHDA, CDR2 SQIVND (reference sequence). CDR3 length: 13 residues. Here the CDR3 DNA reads TGTGCCAGTAGTGGAGTGGGACCCCCTATTCAGTACTTC. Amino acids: CASSGVGPPIQYF.

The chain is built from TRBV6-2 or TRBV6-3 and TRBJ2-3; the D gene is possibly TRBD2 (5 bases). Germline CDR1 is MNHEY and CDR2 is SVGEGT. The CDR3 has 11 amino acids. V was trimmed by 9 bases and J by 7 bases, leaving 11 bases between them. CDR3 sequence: CASLRGYTQYF. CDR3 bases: TGTGCCAGTTTGAGAGGGTATACGCAGTATTTT.

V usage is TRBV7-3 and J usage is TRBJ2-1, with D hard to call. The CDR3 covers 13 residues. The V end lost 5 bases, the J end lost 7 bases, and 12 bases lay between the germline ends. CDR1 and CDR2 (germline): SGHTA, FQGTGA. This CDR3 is CASSAKPSNEQFF. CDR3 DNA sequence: TGTGCCAGCAGCGCGAAACCGTCGAATGAGCAGTTCTTC.

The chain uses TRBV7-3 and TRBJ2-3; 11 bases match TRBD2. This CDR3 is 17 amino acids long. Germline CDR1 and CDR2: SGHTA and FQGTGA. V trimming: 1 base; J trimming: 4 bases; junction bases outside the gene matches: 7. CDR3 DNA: TGTGCCAGCAGCTTAAAGGGCCTAGCGGGAGGCCCAGATACGCAGTATTTT. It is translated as CASSLKGLAGGPDTQYF.

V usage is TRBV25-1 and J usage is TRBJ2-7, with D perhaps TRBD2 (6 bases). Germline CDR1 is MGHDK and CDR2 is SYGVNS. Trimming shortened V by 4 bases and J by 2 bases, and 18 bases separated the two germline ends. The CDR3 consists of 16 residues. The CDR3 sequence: CASSVRYGTGAYEQYF. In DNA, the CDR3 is TGTGCCAGCAGTGTACGCTACGGGACGGGGGCCTACGAGCAGTACTTC.

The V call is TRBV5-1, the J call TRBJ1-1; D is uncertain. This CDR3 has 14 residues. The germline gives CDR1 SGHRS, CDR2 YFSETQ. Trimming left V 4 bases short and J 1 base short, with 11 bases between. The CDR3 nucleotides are TGCGCCAGCAGCCCGGGTTGGGGGAACACTGAAGCTTTCTTT. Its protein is CASSPGWGNTEAFF. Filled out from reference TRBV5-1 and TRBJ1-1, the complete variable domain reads KAGVTQTPRYLIKTRGQQVTLSCSPISGHRSVSWYQQTPGQGLQFLFEYFSETQRNKGNFPGRFSGRQFSNSRSEMNVSTLELGDSALYLCASSPGWGNTEAFFGQGTRLTVV.

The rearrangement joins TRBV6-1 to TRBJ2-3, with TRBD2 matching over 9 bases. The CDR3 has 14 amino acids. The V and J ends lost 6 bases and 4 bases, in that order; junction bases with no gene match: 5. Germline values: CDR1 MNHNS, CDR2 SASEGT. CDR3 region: CASSRGGESDTQYF. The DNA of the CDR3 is TGTGCCAGCAGCCGCGGGGGGGAGTCAGATACGCAGTATTTT.

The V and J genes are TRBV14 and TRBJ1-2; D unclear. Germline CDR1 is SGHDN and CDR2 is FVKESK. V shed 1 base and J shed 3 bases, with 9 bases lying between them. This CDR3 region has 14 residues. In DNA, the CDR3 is TGTGCCAGCAGCCAAGCGGGAGGGTACTATGGCTACACCTTC. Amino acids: CASSQAGGYYGYTF. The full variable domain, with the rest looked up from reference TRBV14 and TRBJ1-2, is EAGVTQFPSHSVIEKGQTVTLRCDPISGHDNLYWYRRVMGKEIKFLLHFVKESKQDESGMPNNRFLAERTGGTYSTLKVQPAELEDSGVYFCASSQAGGYYGYTFGSGTRLTVV.

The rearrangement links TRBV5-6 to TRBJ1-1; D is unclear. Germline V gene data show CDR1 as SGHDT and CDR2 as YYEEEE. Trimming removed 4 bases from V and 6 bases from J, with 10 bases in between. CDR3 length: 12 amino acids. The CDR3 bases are TGTGCCAGCAGCGACGGACGTTCTGAAGCTTTCTTT. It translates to CASSDGRSEAFF.

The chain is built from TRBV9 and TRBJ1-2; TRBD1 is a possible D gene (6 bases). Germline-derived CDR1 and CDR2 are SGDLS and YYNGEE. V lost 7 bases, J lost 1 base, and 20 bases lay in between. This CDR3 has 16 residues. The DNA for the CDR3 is TGTGCCAGCGGACCAAAGGGGGGCGCTCTTAACTATGGCTACACCTTC. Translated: CASGPKGGALNYGYTF.

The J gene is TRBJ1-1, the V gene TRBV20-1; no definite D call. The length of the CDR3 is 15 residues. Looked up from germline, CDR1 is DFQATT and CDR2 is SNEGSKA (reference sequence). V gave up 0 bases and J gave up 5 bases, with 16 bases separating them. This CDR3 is CSARDWLLGGTEAFF. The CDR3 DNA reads TGCAGTGCTAGAGATTGGCTGTTGGGTGGTACTGAAGCTTTCTTT.

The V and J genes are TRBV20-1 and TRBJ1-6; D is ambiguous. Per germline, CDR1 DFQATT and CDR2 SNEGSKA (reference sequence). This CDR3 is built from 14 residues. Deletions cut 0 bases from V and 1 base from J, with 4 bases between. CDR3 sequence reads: CSAREGSYNSPLHF. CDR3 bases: TGCAGTGCTAGAGAGGGATCCTATAATTCACCCCTCCACTTT.

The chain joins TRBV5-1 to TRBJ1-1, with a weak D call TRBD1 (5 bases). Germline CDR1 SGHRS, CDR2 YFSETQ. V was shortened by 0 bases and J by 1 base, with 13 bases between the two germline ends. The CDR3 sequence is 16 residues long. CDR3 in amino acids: CASSLVAGPGNTEAFF. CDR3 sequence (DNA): TGCGCCAGCAGCTTGGTGGCAGGGCCAGGGAACACTGAAGCTTTCTTT. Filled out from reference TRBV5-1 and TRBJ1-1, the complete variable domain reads KAGVTQTPRYLIKTRGQQVTLSCSPISGHRSVSWYQQTPGQGLQFLFEYFSETQRNKGNFPGRFSGRQFSNSRSEMNVSTLELGDSALYLCASSLVAGPGNTEAFFGQGTRLTVV.

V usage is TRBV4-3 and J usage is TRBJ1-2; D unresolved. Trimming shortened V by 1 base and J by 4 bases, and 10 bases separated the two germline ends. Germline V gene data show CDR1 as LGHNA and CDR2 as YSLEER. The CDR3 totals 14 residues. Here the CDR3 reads CASSQGTGAYGYTF. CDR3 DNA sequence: TGCGCCAGCAGCCAAGGGACGGGTGCCTATGGCTACACCTTC.

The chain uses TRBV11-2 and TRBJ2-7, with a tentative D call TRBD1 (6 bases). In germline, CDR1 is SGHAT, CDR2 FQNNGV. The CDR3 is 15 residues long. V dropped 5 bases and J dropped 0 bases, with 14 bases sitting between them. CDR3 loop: CASSGTDSSSYEQYF. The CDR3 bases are TGTGCCAGCAGCGGAACGGACAGTAGCTCCTACGAGCAGTACTTC.

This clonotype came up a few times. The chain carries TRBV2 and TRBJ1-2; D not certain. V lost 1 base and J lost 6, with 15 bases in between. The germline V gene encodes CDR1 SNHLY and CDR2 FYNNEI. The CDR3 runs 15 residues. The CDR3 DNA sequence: TGTGCCAGCAGTGAAGGGGTAATACAGCTCGATGGCTACACCTTC. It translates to CASSEGVIQLDGYTF.

The CDR3 is CSASPLFPGQPQHF. The CDR3 bases are TGCAGTGCTAGTCCCCTTTTCCCTGGGCAGCCCCAGCATTTT. The rearrangement links TRBV20-1 to TRBJ1-5; D uncertain. Germline V gives CDR1 DFQATT, CDR2 SNEGSKA (reference sequence). V lost 3 bases and J 7 bases, leaving 16 bases between the germline ends. This CDR3 has 14 residues.

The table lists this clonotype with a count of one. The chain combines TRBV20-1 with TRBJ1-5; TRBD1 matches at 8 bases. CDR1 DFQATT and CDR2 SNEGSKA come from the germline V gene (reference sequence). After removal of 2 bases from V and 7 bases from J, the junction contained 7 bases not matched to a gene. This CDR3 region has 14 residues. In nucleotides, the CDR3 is TGCAGTGCTAGACAGGGGACAGGTTTCCAGCCCCAGCATTTT. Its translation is CSARQGTGFQPQHF.

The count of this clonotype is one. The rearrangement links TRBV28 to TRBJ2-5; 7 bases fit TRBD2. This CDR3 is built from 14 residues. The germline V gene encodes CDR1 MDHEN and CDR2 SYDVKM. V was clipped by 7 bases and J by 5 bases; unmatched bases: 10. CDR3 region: CASNDLAADETQYF. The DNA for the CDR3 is TGTGCCAGCAACGATCTAGCGGCCGACGAGACCCAGTACTTC. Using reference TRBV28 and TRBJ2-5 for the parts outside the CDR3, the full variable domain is DVKVTQSSRYLVKRTGEKVFLECVQDMDHENMFWYRQDPGLGLRLIYFSYDVKMKEKGDIPEGYSVSREKKERFSLILESASTNQTSMYLCASNDLAADETQYFGPGTRLLVL.

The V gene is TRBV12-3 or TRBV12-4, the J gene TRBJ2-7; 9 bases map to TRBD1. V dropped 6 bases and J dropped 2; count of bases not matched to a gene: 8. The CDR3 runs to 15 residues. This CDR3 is CASRGPGTGTYEQYF. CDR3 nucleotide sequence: TGTGCCAGCAGAGGACCAGGGACAGGGACCTACGAGCAGTACTTC.

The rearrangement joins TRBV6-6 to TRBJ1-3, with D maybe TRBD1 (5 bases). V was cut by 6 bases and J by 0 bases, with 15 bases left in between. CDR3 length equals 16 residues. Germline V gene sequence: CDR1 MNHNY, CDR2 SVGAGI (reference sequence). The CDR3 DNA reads TGTGCCAGCAGCCAGACAGCGATCTTCTCTGGAAACACCATATATTTT. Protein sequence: CASSQTAIFSGNTIYF.

CDR3: CASSAAGTGKDYGYTF. As DNA, the CDR3 is TGTGCCAGCAGTGCAGCAGGGACAGGGAAGGACTATGGCTACACCTTC. This rearrangement joins TRBV25-1 to TRBJ1-2; 9 bases agree with TRBD1. Germline loops: CDR1 MGHDK, CDR2 SYGVNS. This CDR3 comprises 16 residues. V dropped 4 bases and J dropped 3; count of bases not matched to a gene: 9.

The CDR3: CSARDWASGQETQYF. The DNA of the CDR3 is TGCAGTGCTAGAGATTGGGCTAGCGGGCAAGAGACCCAGTACTTC. The genes are TRBV20-1 and TRBJ2-5; the match to TRBD2 covers 8 bases. The germline CDR1 and CDR2 sequences are DFQATT and SNEGSKA (reference sequence). This CDR3 region has 15 residues. Trimming removed 0 bases from V and 2 bases from J; junction bases left unmatched: 5.

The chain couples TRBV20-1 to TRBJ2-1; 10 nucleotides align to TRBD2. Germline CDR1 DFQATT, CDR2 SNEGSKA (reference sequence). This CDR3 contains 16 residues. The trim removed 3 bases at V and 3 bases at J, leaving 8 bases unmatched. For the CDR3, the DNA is TGCAGTGCTAGTCCCCCGCTAGCGGGAGACTACAATGAGCAGTTCTTC. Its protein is CSASPPLAGDYNEQFF.